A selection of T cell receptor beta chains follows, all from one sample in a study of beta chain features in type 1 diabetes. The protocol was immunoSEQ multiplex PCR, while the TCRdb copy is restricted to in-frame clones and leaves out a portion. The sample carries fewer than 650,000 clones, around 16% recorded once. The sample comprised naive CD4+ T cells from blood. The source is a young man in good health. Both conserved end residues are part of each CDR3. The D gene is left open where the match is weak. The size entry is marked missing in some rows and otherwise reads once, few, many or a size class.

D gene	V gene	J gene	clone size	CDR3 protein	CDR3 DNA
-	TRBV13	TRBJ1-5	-	CASSLGRVQGQPQHF	TGTGCCAGCAGCTTAGGTAGGGTTCAGGGTCAGCCCCAGCATTTT
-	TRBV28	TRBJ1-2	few	CASSLGRGYGYTF	TGTGCCAGCAGTTTGGGGAGGGGCTATGGCTACACCTTC
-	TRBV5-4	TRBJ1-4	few	CASSLKQPVGEKLFF	TGTGCCAGCAGCTTAAAACAGCCTGTTGGTGAAAAACTGTTTTTT
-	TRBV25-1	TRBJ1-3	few	CASSVAGGNTIYF	TGTGCCAGCAGTGTTGCAGGAGGAAACACCATATATTTT
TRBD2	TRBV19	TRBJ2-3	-	CASKGRGTDTQYF	TGTGCCAGTAAAGGGAGGGGCACAGATACGCAGTATTTT
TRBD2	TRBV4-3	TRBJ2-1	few	CASSHRTSGIDNEQFF	TGCGCCAGCAGCCACCGGACTAGCGGGATTGACAATGAGCAGTTCTTC
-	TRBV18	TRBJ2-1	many	CASTLALTKNEQFF	TGTGCCAGCACGCTAGCGTTAACGAAGAATGAGCAGTTCTTC
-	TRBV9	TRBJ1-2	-	CASSLGTENYGYTF	TGTGCCAGCAGCCTCGGGACGGAGAACTATGGCTACACCTTC
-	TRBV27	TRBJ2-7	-	CASSLIGTASEQYF	TGTGCCAGCAGTTTAATCGGGACGGCGAGCGAGCAGTACTTC
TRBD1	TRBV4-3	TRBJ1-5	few	CASSQEGGRNQPQHF	TGCGCCAGCAGCCAGGAAGGGGGCCGTAATCAGCCCCAGCATTTT
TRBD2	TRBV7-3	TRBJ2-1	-	CASSSGLAEQFF	TGTGCCAGCAGCTCAGGACTAGCTGAGCAGTTCTTC